This passage covers 11 T cell receptor beta chains from one sample sequenced in a study of human T cells and chemical hapten exposure. Time point defined: pre-sensitization, week 0. The treatment is: therapeutic diphenylcyclopropenone sensitization with weekly scalp DPC. Using its own MiXCR run on the RACE reads, TCRdb lists one record per CDR3 protein. This repertoire shows around 120,000 distinct CDR3 sequences, approximately 13% found once; its top ten account for approximately 2.6%. The sequences come from whole blood, collected in connection with sensitization to the hapten diphenylcyclopropenone (DPC). The receptors come from a woman aged 18-35 years with alopecia areata. Some clones in this sample may be carry-over from other donors' samples.

This rearrangement joins TRBV5-3 to TRBJ1-1; 10 nucleotides line up with TRBD1. TRBV5-3 is known as an ORF, though its function is uncertain. CDR3 length: 14 amino acids. The J segment lost 8 bases and the V segment lost 0 bases, leaving 4 bases of the junction unmatched. Here the CDR3 reads CARSLAGTGAEAFF. The CDR3 coding sequence is TGTGCCAGAAGCTTGGCCGGGACAGGGGCCGAAGCTTTCTTT.

This clonotype has more than one count but fewer than ten. This rearrangement joins TRBV28 to TRBJ1-3; 10 positions match TRBD1. The ends lost 5 bases at V and 8 bases at J; junction bases unmatched: 12. CDR3 length: 16 residues. The V gene's germline CDR1 is MDHEN and CDR2 SYDVKM. Here the CDR3 reads CASSQTGTGVRDTIYF. In nucleotides, the CDR3 is TGTGCCAGCAGTCAGACCGGGACAGGGGTTCGGGACACCATATATTTT.

The rearrangement uses TRBV7-2 and TRBJ1-6; no reliable D call. The length of the CDR3 is 17 residues. In germline, CDR1 is SGHTA, CDR2 FQGNSA. Trimming stripped 3 bases from V and 1 base from J, with 13 bases between. In nucleotides, the CDR3 is TGTGCCAGCAGCTTGAGGGCCACGGGTTCCTATAATTCACCCCTCCACTTT. Amino acid sequence: CASSLRATGSYNSPLHF.

The chain combines TRBV5-1 with TRBJ1-1; the D gene is possibly TRBD1 (5 bases). The germline CDR1 and CDR2 sequences are SGHRS and YFSETQ. The CDR3 spans 15 residues. With 9 bases removed from V and 0 bases from J, the gap between germline ends came to 18 bases. CDR3 protein: CATSEGSGLNTEAFF. For the CDR3, the DNA is TGCGCCACCTCCGAGGGGTCAGGGCTGAACACTGAAGCTTTCTTT. Full variable domain (rest looked up from reference TRBV5-1 and TRBJ1-1): KAGVTQTPRYLIKTRGQQVTLSCSPISGHRSVSWYQQTPGQGLQFLFEYFSETQRNKGNFPGRFSGRQFSNSRSEMNVSTLELGDSALYLCATSEGSGLNTEAFFGQGTRLTVV.

A few counts support this clonotype. The V gene is TRBV18, the J gene TRBJ1-6, with 7 bases aligning to TRBD1. V shed 6 bases and J 0 bases; nucleotides not matched to a gene: 5. CDR1 and CDR2 (germline): KGHSH, LQKENI. The CDR3 has 16 amino acids. The CDR3 region is CASSKTGSSYNSPLHF. The CDR3 nucleotides are TGTGCCAGCTCTAAGACAGGGAGCTCCTATAATTCACCCCTCCACTTT.

This clonotype occurred a few times. The CDR3 region is CASSTGGRVEKLFF. Written as DNA, the CDR3 is TGTGCCAGCAGTACAGGGGGGAGAGTTGAAAAACTGTTTTTT. The chain employs TRBV6-5 and TRBJ1-4; 8 positions match TRBD1. The CDR3 is 14 amino acids. V lost 5 bases to trimming and J lost 7 bases; unmatched junction nucleotides: 6. CDR1 and CDR2 (germline): MNHEY, SVGAGI.

This clonotype has just a few counts. The chain uses TRBV20-1 and TRBJ1-1; weak D call: TRBD1 (5 bases). The CDR3 has 13 residues. V was cut by 3 bases and J by 11 bases, with 19 bases left in between. The germline gives CDR1 DFQATT, CDR2 SNEGSKA (reference sequence). CDR3 bases: TGCAGTGCTAGTCTACAGGCTTGGGCTAATGCTTTCTTT. This sequence encodes CSASLQAWANAFF.

This clonotype came up many times. The V call is TRBV18, the J call TRBJ1-3; tentative D call: TRBD1 (5 bases). CDR1 and CDR2 (germline): KGHSH, LQKENI. The CDR3 extends over 22 amino acids. The V and J ends lost 3 bases and 0 bases respectively, with 30 bases between them. The CDR3 bases are TGTGCCAGCTCACCCTTACCACCAGGGAACCCCCAGGTCGGTCGCTCTGGAAACACCATATATTTT. Protein sequence: CASSPLPPGNPQVGRSGNTIYF.

This clonotype was counted a few times. The chain employs TRBV28 and TRBJ2-7, with D possibly TRBD2 on 6 matching bases. V was shortened by 4 bases and J by 3 bases, with 10 bases between the two germline ends. The CDR3 spans 13 residues. Germline CDR1 is MDHEN and CDR2 is SYDVKM. The chain's CDR3 is CASSSLGGYEQYF. The CDR3 DNA follows: TGTGCCAGCAGTTCCTTGGGGGGCTACGAGCAGTACTTC.

This clonotype was seen ten or more times. The chain is built from TRBV28 and TRBJ1-6, with 7 positions matching TRBD1. Per germline, CDR1 MDHEN and CDR2 SYDVKM. The CDR3 totals 17 residues. After removal of 6 bases from V and 0 bases from J, the junction contained 8 bases not matched to a gene. The CDR3 loop reads CASRGTVISSYNSPLHF. CDR3 nucleotide sequence: TGTGCCAGCAGGGGGACAGTTATCAGCTCCTATAATTCACCCCTCCACTTT. Variable domain in full (rest from reference TRBV28 and TRBJ1-6): DVKVTQSSRYLVKRTGEKVFLECVQDMDHENMFWYRQDPGLGLRLIYFSYDVKMKEKGDIPEGYSVSREKKERFSLILESASTNQTSMYLCASRGTVISSYNSPLHFGNGTRLTVT.

The sample holds many counts of this clonotype. This chain connects TRBV28 to TRBJ1-5; maybe TRBD1 (5 bases). The V and J ends lost 1 base and 0 bases respectively, with 19 bases between them. Germline CDR1 reads MDHEN; CDR2 reads SYDVKM. This CDR3 contains 19 residues. CDR3 coding DNA: TGTGCCAGCAGTTTATTGGCAGGGCAGACTCTTTATAGCAATCAGCCCCAGCATTTT. As protein: CASSLLAGQTLYSNQPQHF.